The next 8 T cell receptor beta chains were all read from a single sample in a study of siplizumab effects on memory and regulatory T cells. The repertoire was sequenced with immunoSEQ multiplex PCR; TCRdb's copy has only in-frame clones and lacks some. There are 55,000 to 70,000 clones in the sample; approximately 93% occur only once, and about 40% lies in the top ten. Sequencing input: CD8+ T cells sorted from blood. These receptors were obtained from a human donor in good health.

The chain couples TRBV19 to TRBJ1-3; no clear D. This CDR3 region has 17 residues. Germline V gene sequence: CDR1 LNHDA, CDR2 SQIVND (reference sequence). The ends were cut back, 5 bases at V and 0 bases at J, with 17 bases in the middle. CDR3 protein: CASSFSGPNLSGNTIYF. CDR3 sequence (DNA): TGTGCCAGTAGTTTCTCCGGGCCAAATCTCTCTGGAAACACCATATATTTT.

The rearrangement joins TRBV5-1 to TRBJ1-1; D possibly corresponds to TRBD1 (5 bases). Looked up from germline, CDR1 is SGHRS and CDR2 is YFSETQ. Trimming took off 4 bases at V and 0 bases at J, with 10 bases between the two ends. This CDR3 is built from 14 residues. For the CDR3, the DNA is TGCGCCAGCAGCCTTGGGGGAGTGAACACTGAAGCTTTCTTT. Translating it yields CASSLGGVNTEAFF.

The V call is TRBV6-1, the J call TRBJ2-7; D is tentatively TRBD1 or TRBD2 (5 bases each). The germline V gene encodes CDR1 MNHNS and CDR2 SASEGT. Trimming removed 3 bases at V and 2 bases at J, with 11 bases between. The CDR3 covers 14 residues. CDR3 DNA: TGTGCCAGCAGTGATGACGGGGCGGCCTACGAGCAGTACTTC. It is translated as CASSDDGAAYEQYF.

The chain joins TRBV29-1 to TRBJ1-1, with a weak D call TRBD1 (6 bases). The CDR3 spans 11 residues. Trimming shortened V by 4 bases and J by 11 bases, and 14 bases separated the two germline ends. Per the germline V gene, CDR1 is SQVTM and CDR2 is ANQGSEA. CDR3 sequence: CSVASQGEAFF. The DNA of the CDR3 is TGCAGCGTTGCCTCACAGGGTGAGGCTTTCTTT.

This chain uses TRBV4-1 with TRBJ2-5; 8 bases fit TRBD1. Germline values: CDR1 MGHRA, CDR2 YSYEKL. This CDR3 contains 16 residues. V lost 5 bases to trimming and J lost 4 bases; unmatched junction nucleotides: 12. The CDR3 is CASSAGQGLIGETQYF. The DNA for the CDR3 is TGCGCCAGCAGCGCCGGACAGGGTTTAATCGGAGAGACCCAGTACTTC.

The chain carries TRBV4-1 and TRBJ2-7; a weak D match, TRBD2 (6 bases). Germline V gene lookup returns CDR1 MGHRA and CDR2 YSYEKL. Trimming cost V 2 bases and J 2 bases, with 13 bases left between them. The CDR3 totals 15 residues. The CDR3 DNA reads TGCGCCAGCAGCCAAACGGGAGTCTCCCCCTACGAGCAGTACTTC. Amino acids: CASSQTGVSPYEQYF.

The gene calls are TRBV5-6 and TRBJ2-1, with 9 bases fitting TRBD2. Germline loops: CDR1 SGHDT, CDR2 YYEEEE. Trimming took 4 bases from V and 7 from J; bases not matched to a gene: 6. CDR3 size: 14 residues. The CDR3 DNA sequence: TGTGCCAGCAGCCTAGCGGGGCTACAAAATGAGCAGTTCTTC. Translation: CASSLAGLQNEQFF.

This rearrangement joins TRBV4-2 to TRBJ2-2, with a tentative D call TRBD2 (7 bases). Deletions cut 4 bases from V and 9 bases from J, with 21 bases between. Germline V gene sequence: CDR1 LGHNA, CDR2 YNFKEQ. The CDR3 covers 16 residues. The CDR3 bases are TGTGCCAGCAGCCCGCAAGAGGGGGGGTCTGGCAGGGAGCTGTTTTTT. Translation: CASSPQEGGSGRELFF.